This TCR beta chain was sequenced in a study of spatial heterogeneity in lung cancer. Study-wide context: Mean representation of each unique TCR and UMI combination in the raw reads exceeded ten occurrences.

This clonotype was seen only a few times. All TCR cDNA molecules were individually tagged with a unique molecular identifier. TCRdb re-called the 5' RACE reads through MiXCR, storing one row per CDR3 protein. The sample records about 80,000 distinct CDR3 sequences, 15% to 20% being singletons. Germline V gene data show CDR1 as SGHTA and CDR2 as FQGNSA. Germline trimming cut 5 bases from V and 4 bases from J; bases unmatched to any gene: 9. CDR3 length: 17 amino acids. The sample's time point: sample taken at primary tumor resection. Sequencing was performed on whole RNA extracted from tumor and nontumor lung tissue, or from frozen PBMC, and the material was left unsorted. The donor population consisted of approximately 70 patients with untreated, early-stage non-small cell lung cancer.

This receptor was taken from a male donor with early-stage non-small cell lung cancer. The chain couples TRBV7-2 to TRBJ2-1; 12 nucleotides agree with TRBD2. Specimen: PBMCs, collected at surgery. CDR3 bases: TGTGCCAGCAGCACTCGACTAGCGGGAGTAGGTTACAATGAGCAGTTCTTC. This encodes CASSTRLAGVGYNEQFF.